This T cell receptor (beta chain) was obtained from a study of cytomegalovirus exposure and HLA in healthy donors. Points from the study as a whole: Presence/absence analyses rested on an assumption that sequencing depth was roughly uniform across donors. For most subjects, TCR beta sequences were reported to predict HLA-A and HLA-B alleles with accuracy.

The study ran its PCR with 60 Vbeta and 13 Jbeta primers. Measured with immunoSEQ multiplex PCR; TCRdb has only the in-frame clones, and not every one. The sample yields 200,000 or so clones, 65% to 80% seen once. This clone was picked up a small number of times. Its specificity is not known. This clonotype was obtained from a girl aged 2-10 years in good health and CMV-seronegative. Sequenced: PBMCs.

As DNA, the CDR3 is TGTGCCATCAGTGACCCAGGGACTAGGGGGGATACGCAGTATTTT. Its protein is CAISDPGTRGDTQYF. V usage is TRBV10-3 and J usage is TRBJ2-3; 8 bases map to TRBD2. Unmatched junction bases numbered 8, after V lost 3 bases and J lost 6 bases. The CDR3 length is 15 residues. Germline V gene sequence: CDR1 ENHRY, CDR2 SYGVKD.